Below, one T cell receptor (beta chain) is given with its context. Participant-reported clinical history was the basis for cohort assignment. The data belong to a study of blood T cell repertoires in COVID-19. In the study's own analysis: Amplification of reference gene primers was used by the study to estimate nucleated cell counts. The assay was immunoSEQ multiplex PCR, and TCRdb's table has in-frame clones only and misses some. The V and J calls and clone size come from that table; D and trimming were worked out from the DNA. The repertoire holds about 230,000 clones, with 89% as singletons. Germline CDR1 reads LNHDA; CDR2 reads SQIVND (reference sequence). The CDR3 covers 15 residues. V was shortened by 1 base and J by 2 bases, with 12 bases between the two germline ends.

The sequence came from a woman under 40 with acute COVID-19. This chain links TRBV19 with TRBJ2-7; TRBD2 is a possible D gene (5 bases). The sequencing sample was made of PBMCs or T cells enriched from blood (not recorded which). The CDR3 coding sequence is TGTGCCAGTAGTATAGGACCCGGGAACGCCTACGAGCAGTACTTC. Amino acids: CASSIGPGNAYEQYF. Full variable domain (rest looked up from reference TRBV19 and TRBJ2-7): DGGITQSPKYLFRKEGQNVTLSCEQNLNHDAMYWYRQDPGQGLRLIYYSQIVNDFQKGDIAEGYSVSREKKESFPLTVTSAQKNPTAFYLCASSIGPGNAYEQYFGPGTRLTVT.